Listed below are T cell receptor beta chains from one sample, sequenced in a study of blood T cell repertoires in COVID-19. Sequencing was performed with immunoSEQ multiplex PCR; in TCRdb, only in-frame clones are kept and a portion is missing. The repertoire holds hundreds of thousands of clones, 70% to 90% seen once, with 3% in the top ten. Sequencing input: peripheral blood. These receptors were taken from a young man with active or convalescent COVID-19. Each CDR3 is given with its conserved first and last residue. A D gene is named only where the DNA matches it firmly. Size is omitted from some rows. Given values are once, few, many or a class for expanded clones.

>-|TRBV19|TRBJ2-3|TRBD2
CASKGLADTQYF
TGTGCCAGTAAGGGACTAGCTGATACGCAGTATTTT
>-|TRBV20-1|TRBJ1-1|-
CSAASPEFPFF
TGCAGTGCCGCGAGTCCCGAATTCCCTTTCTTT
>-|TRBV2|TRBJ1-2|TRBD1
CASRRDREPGYTF
TGTGCCAGCAGACGGGACAGGGAACCCGGCTACACCTTC
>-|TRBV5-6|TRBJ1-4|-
CASSLRGFNEKLFF
TGTGCCAGCAGCTTGAGAGGGTTTAATGAAAAACTGTTTTTT
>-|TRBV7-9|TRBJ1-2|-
CASSLGGGGGYTF
TGTGCCAGCAGCTTAGGGGGAGGAGGCGGCTACACCTTC
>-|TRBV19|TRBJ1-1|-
CASSILTNTEAFF
TGTGCCAGTAGTATTCTGACAAACACTGAAGCTTTCTTT
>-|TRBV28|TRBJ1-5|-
CASSPPGGTLSNQPQHF
TGTGCCAGCAGTCCCCCGGGGGGGACGCTTAGCAATCAGCCCCAGCATTTT
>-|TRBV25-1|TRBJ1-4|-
CASSEFGWRGGLFF
TGTGCCAGCAGTGAATTTGGGTGGAGGGGGGGACTGTTTTTT
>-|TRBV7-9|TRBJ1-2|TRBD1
CASSRQGSYGYTF
TGTGCCAGCAGTCGACAGGGTAGCTATGGCTACACCTTC
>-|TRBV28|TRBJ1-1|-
CASRQGPNTEAFF
TGTGCCAGCCGTCAGGGGCCGAACACTGAAGCTTTCTTT
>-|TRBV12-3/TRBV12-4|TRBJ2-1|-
CASSFRQNEQFF
TGTGCCAGCAGTTTCCGCCAGAATGAGCAGTTCTTC
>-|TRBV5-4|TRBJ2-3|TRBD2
CASSLRNAGEVTQYF
TGTGCCAGCAGCTTGCGCAACGCGGGAGAAGTTACGCAGTATTTT
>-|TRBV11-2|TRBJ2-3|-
CASSLYEDTQYF
TGTGCCAGCAGCTTATACGAGGATACGCAGTATTTT
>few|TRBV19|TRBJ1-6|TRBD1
CASNRVGTGDSPLHF
TGTGCCAGTAACAGGGTAGGGACAGGGGATTCACCCCTCCACTTT
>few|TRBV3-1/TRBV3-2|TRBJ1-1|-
CASSQGGVSTEAFF
TGTGCCAGCAGCCAAGGGGGGGTGAGCACTGAAGCTTTCTTT
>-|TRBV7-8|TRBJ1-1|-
CASSLVTGGTEAFF
TGTGCCAGCAGCTTAGTAACGGGGGGCACTGAAGCTTTCTTT
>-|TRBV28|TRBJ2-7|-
CASSLPDKPYEQYF
TGTGCCAGCAGTTTACCTGACAAACCCTACGAGCAGTACTTC
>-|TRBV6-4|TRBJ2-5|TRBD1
CASSDWDRGLETQYF
TGTGCCAGCAGTGACTGGGACAGGGGTCTAGAGACCCAGTACTTC
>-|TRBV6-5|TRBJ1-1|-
CASRGPDRRTEAFF
TGTGCCAGCAGGGGCCCCGACAGACGGACTGAAGCTTTCTTT
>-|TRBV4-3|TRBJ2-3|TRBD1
CASSLLTGTGATDTQYF
TGCGCCAGCAGCCTCCTCACCGGGACAGGGGCCACAGATACGCAGTATTTT
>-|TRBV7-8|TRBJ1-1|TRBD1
CASSYYRQGFEAFF
TGTGCCAGCAGCTACTACCGACAGGGCTTTGAAGCTTTCTTT
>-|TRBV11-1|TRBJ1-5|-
CASSPSLDQPQHF
TGTGCCAGCAGCCCATCGTTAGATCAGCCCCAGCATTTT
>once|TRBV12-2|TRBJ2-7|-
CASRRPTGFAEQYF
TGTGCAAGTCGCCGTCCTACAGGGTTCGCCGAGCAGTACTTC
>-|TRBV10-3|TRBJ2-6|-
CAISESIIFVRGMTGNVLTF
TGTGCCATCAGTGAGTCGATCATTTTCGTTCGGGGGATGACCGGCAACGTCCTGACTTTC
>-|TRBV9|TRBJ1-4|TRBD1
CASSTGTVEKLFF
TGTGCCAGCAGCACCGGGACAGTTGAAAAACTGTTTTTT
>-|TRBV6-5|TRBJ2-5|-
CASSYSGGNSGKTQYF
TGTGCCAGCAGTTACTCTGGCGGGAACAGCGGAAAGACCCAGTACTTC
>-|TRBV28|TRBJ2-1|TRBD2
CASIVSRGLAGGDEQFF
TGTGCCAGCATCGTTAGTAGGGGACTAGCGGGAGGGGATGAGCAGTTCTTC
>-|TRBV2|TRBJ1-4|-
CASEGSYNEKLFF
TGTGCCAGCGAGGGCAGTTATAATGAAAAACTGTTTTTT
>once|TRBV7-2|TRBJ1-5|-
CASSLVVRGNQPQHF
TGTGCCAGCAGCTTAGTGGTGAGGGGCAATCAGCCCCAGCATTTT
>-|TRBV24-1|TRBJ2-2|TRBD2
CATLAVEAGGGTGELFF
TGTGCCACCCTCGCCGTTGAAGCGGGAGGAGGTACCGGGGAGCTGTTTTTT
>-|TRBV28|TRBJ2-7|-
CASSFAGYEQYF
TGTGCCAGCAGTTTTGCAGGGTACGAGCAGTACTTC
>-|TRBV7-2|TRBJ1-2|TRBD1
CASSSGQNYGYTF
TGTGCCAGCAGCTCGGGACAGAACTATGGCTACACCTTC
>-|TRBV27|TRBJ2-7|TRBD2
CASRPSGDLYEQYF
TGTGCCAGCAGGCCTAGCGGGGACCTCTACGAGCAGTACTTC
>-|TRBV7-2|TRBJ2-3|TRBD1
CASSFFGTGTDTQYF
TGTGCCAGCAGCTTTTTTGGGACAGGCACAGATACGCAGTATTTT
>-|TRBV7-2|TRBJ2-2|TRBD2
CASSSLTSSGELFF
TGTGCCAGCAGCTCACTGACTAGCTCCGGGGAGCTGTTTTTT
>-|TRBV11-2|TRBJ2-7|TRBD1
CASSNLRGQGSSYEQYF
TGTGCCAGCAGCAACCTCCGGGGACAGGGCAGCTCCTACGAGCAGTACTTC
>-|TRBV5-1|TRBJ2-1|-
CASSLIPSDEQFF
TGCGCCAGCAGCTTGATTCCTAGCGATGAGCAGTTCTTC
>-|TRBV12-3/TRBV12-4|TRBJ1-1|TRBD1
CASSRRQGAEAFF
TGTGCCAGCAGCCGCCGTCAGGGGGCGGAAGCTTTCTTT
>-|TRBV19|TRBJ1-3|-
CASMRGIRAGNTIYF
TGTGCCAGTATGCGGGGAATACGAGCTGGAAACACCATATATTTT
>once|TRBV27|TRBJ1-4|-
CASSLVAFEKLFF
TGTGCCAGCAGTTTAGTGGCATTTGAAAAACTGTTTTTT
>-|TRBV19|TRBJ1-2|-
CASSPIGPGFYGYTF
TGTGCCAGTAGCCCTATTGGGCCAGGATTTTATGGCTACACCTTC
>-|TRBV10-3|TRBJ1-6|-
CAISDRGGTDSPLHF
TGTGCCATCAGTGACCGGGGGGGGACCGATTCACCCCTCCACTTT
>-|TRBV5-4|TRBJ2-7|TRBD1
CASRYQTGGTGEQYF
TGTGCCAGCAGATACCAGACAGGGGGGACTGGCGAGCAGTACTTC